The T cell receptor (beta chain) described here comes from a study of blood T cell repertoires in COVID-19. Overall study context: The United States, Italy and Spain supplied acute and convalescent COVID-19 samples.

The data were produced by immunoSEQ multiplex PCR, yet TCRdb's version contains in-frame clones alone and is incomplete. The sample contains tens of thousands of clones, roughly four fifths of which appear only once. Germline assignment: CDR1 MNHEY and CDR2 SMNVEV (reference sequence). V was pared by 0 bases and J by 5 bases, with 1 base of the junction left unmatched. The CDR3 runs to 13 residues. The receptor was isolated from a woman aged 55-69 years with acute or convalescent COVID-19. Material: peripheral blood. This chain joins TRBV27 and TRBJ2-7, with TRBD1 matching 7 bases. As DNA, the CDR3 is TGTGCCAGCAGTTTATCAGGGGGCCACGAGCAGTACTTC. As protein: CASSLSGGHEQYF.